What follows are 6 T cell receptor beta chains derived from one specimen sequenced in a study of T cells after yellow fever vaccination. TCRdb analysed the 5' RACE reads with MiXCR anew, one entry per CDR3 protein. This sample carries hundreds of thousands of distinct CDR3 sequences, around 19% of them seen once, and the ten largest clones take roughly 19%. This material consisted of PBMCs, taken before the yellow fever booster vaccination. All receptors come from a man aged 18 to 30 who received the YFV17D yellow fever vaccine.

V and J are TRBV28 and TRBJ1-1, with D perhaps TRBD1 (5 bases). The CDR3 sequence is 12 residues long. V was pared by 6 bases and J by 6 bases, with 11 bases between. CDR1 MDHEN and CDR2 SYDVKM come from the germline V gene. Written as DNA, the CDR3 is TGTGCCAGCAGCGTGCAGGGTCCTGAAGCTTTCTTT. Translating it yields CASSVQGPEAFF. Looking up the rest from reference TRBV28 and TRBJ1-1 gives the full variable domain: DVKVTQSSRYLVKRTGEKVFLECVQDMDHENMFWYRQDPGLGLRLIYFSYDVKMKEKGDIPEGYSVSREKKERFSLILESASTNQTSMYLCASSVQGPEAFFGQGTRLTVV.

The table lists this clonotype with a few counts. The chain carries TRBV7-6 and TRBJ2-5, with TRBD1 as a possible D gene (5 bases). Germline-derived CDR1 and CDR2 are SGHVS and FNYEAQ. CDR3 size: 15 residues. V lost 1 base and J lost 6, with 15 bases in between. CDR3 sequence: CASSLEPGMGKTQYF. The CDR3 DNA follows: TGTGCCAGCAGCTTAGAGCCAGGGATGGGAAAGACCCAGTACTTC.

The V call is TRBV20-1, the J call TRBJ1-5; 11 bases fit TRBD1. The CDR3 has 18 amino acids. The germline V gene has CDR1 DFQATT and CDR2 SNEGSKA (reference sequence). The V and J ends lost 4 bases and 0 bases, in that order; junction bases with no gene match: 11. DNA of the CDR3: TGCAGTGCTACCCTTGGGGGGACAGGGGGGTCTAGCAATCAGCCCCAGCATTTT. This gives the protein CSATLGGTGGSSNQPQHF.

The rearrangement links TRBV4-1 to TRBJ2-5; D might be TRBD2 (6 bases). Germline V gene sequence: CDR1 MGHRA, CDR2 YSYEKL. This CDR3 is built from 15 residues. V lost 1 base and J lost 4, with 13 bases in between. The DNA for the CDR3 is TGCGCCAGCAGCCAAGGCATTACAGCGGGAGAGACCCAGTACTTC. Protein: CASSQGITAGETQYF.

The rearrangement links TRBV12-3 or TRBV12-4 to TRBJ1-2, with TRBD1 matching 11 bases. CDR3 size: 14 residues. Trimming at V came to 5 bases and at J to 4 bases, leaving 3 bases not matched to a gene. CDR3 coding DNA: TGTGCCAGCAGTATAGGACAGGGGGCCTATGGCTACACCTTC. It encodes CASSIGQGAYGYTF.

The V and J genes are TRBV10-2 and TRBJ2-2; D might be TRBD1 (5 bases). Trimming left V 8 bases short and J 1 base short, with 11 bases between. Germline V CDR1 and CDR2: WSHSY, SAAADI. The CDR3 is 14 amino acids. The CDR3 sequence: CASRLTVNTGELFF. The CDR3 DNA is TGCGCCAGCCGATTGACAGTGAACACCGGGGAGCTGTTTTTT.